This T cell receptor (beta chain) came from a study of control samples from healthy donors and cancer patients. Clones were read by immunoSEQ multiplex PCR, and TCRdb kept only the in-frame ones, dropping some. The table lists under 300,000 clones, over 75% of them singletons. The CDR3 spans 15 residues. V was pared by 4 bases and J by 9 bases, with 15 bases of the junction left unmatched. Germline CDR1 SGHRS, CDR2 YFSETQ. Sequenced sample: PBMCs. The rearrangement uses TRBV5-1 and TRBJ2-5; 7 positions match TRBD1. The source of this sequence is a woman aged 55-70 years with lung cancer. CDR3 sequence (DNA): TGCGCCAGCAGCGACGGGACAGCCGCTCAAGGGGCCCAGTACTTC. This translates into CASSDGTAAQGAQYF. The full variable domain, with the rest looked up from reference TRBV5-1 and TRBJ2-5, is KAGVTQTPRYLIKTRGQQVTLSCSPISGHRSVSWYQQTPGQGLQFLFEYFSETQRNKGNFPGRFSGRQFSNSRSEMNVSTLELGDSALYLCASSDGTAAQGAQYFGPGTRLLVL.